This TCR beta chain derives from a study of blood T cell repertoires in COVID-19. Study at large: Donors in the United States, Italy and Spain gave samples during acute or convalescent COVID-19. Sources were T cells, B-cell-depleted T cells, or PBMCs; the material itself was cDNA or gDNA.

Authors' analysis steps: For nucleated cells, counts were estimated from reference gene primer amplification. Method: immunoSEQ multiplex PCR; TCRdb's copy keeps in-frame clones and lacks some. The V and J calls and clone size are taken from that table; D and trimming were inferred from the DNA. The sample has about 140,000 clones; over 70% are singletons. The table lists this clone with a count of one. The ends lost 8 bases at V and 3 bases at J; junction bases unmatched: 12. This CDR3 is built from 15 residues. Germline CDR1 is MNHEY and CDR2 is SVGAGI. The chain links TRBV6-5 to TRBJ2-7; 8 positions match TRBD2. The source of this sequence is a woman aged 50 to 65 with acute or convalescent COVID-19. The sequencing sample was made of peripheral blood. The CDR3 DNA reads as TGTGCCAGCGGTTCTTCAGCGGGAGTACACTACGAGCAGTACTTC. Protein sequence: CASGSSAGVHYEQYF.